Listed below are T cell receptor delta chains from one sample, sequenced in a study of gammadelta T cells in human blood. TCRdb reprocessed the RT-PCR reads through CATT. The profile shows around 210 delta-chain clones, 35% of them singletons. The source material was Vgamma9Vdelta2 gamma-delta T cells from cord blood. These receptors originate from a newborn. Each CDR3 is given with its conserved first and last residue. The D gene is left open where the match is weak. Expanded clones are given a class, and other clones once, few, many or no size at all.

j_gene: TRDJ1; abundance: hyperexpanded; v_gene: TRDV2; d_gene: TRDD3; CDR3aa: CACDKLGDTDKLIF; CDR3nt: TGTGCCTGTGACAAACTGGGGGACACCGATAAACTCATCTTT
j_gene: TRDJ1; abundance: hyperexpanded; v_gene: TRDV2; d_gene: TRDD3; CDR3aa: CACAPTGGIYTDKLIF; CDR3nt: TGTGCCTGTGCTCCCACTGGGGGAATCTACACCGATAAACTCATCTTT
j_gene: TRDJ1; abundance: hyperexpanded; v_gene: TRDV2; d_gene: TRDD3; CDR3aa: CACDTHRLRQGYAIYKLIF; CDR3nt: TGTGCCTGTGACACCCACCGATTAAGACAGGGATACGCCATTTATAAACTCATCTTT
j_gene: TRDJ2; abundance: large; v_gene: TRDV2; d_gene: TRDD3; CDR3aa: CACDTGGDPTAQLFF; CDR3nt: TGTGCCTGTGACACCGGGGGGGATCCGACAGCACAACTCTTCTTT
j_gene: TRDJ3; abundance: large; v_gene: TRDV2; d_gene: TRDD3; CDR3aa: CACDTVDGGYSWDTRQMFF; CDR3nt: TGTGCCTGTGACACCGTGGATGGGGGATACTCCTGGGACACCCGACAGATGTTTTTC
j_gene: TRDJ1; abundance: large; v_gene: TRDV2; d_gene: TRDD3; CDR3aa: CACGVRRTGDSFNTDKLIF; CDR3nt: TGTGCCTGTGGAGTTAGAAGGACTGGGGATTCTTTTAACACCGATAAACTCATCTTT
j_gene: TRDJ3; abundance: hyperexpanded; v_gene: TRDV2; d_gene: TRDD3; CDR3aa: CACDWGSSWDTRQMFF; CDR3nt: TGTGCCTGTGACTGGGGGAGCTCCTGGGACACCCGACAGATGTTTTTC
j_gene: TRDJ2; abundance: NA; v_gene: TRDV2; d_gene: TRDD3; CDR3aa: CACDILGGYPLTAQLFF; CDR3nt: TGTGCCTGTGACATACTGGGGGGATACCCTTTGACAGCACAACTCTTCTTT
j_gene: TRDJ3; abundance: hyperexpanded; v_gene: TRDV2; d_gene: TRDD3; CDR3aa: CACDTWGIEDTRQMFF; CDR3nt: TGTGCCTGTGACACGTGGGGGATAGAAGACACCCGACAGATGTTTTTC
j_gene: TRDJ2; abundance: hyperexpanded; v_gene: TRDV2; d_gene: TRDD3; CDR3aa: CACDTGGYTAQLFF; CDR3nt: TGTGCCTGTGACACTGGGGGATACACAGCACAACTCTTCTTT
j_gene: TRDJ1; abundance: large; v_gene: TRDV2; d_gene: TRDD3; CDR3aa: CACDSRGEGIPFTDKLIF; CDR3nt: TGTGCCTGTGACTCCCGGGGTGAGGGGATACCCTTCACCGATAAACTCATCTTT
j_gene: TRDJ3; abundance: hyperexpanded; v_gene: TRDV2; d_gene: TRDD3; CDR3aa: CACDLGGSSWDTRQMFF; CDR3nt: TGTGCCTGTGACCTGGGGGGTAGCTCCTGGGACACCCGACAGATGTTTTTC
j_gene: TRDJ3; abundance: large; v_gene: TRDV2; d_gene: NA; CDR3aa: CACDTVNGPDLKSWDTRQMFF; CDR3nt: TGTGCCTGTGACACCGTAAATGGACCCGACCTTAAATCCTGGGACACCCGACAGATGTTTTTC
j_gene: TRDJ3; abundance: large; v_gene: TRDV2; d_gene: TRDD3; CDR3aa: CACDLVLGDTSSWDTRQMFF; CDR3nt: TGTGCCTGTGACTTAGTACTGGGGGATACGAGCTCCTGGGACACCCGACAGATGTTTTTC
j_gene: TRDJ1; abundance: large; v_gene: TRDV2; d_gene: TRDD3; CDR3aa: CACDTGIGTGGYVTDKLIF; CDR3nt: TGTGCCTGTGACACCGGGATTGGTACTGGGGGATACGTGACCGATAAACTCATCTTT
j_gene: TRDJ3; abundance: hyperexpanded; v_gene: TRDV2; d_gene: TRDD3; CDR3aa: CACDPLGFVSWDTRQMFF; CDR3nt: TGTGCCTGTGACCCACTGGGGTTCGTCTCCTGGGACACCCGACAGATGTTTTTC
j_gene: TRDJ1; abundance: hyperexpanded; v_gene: TRDV2; d_gene: TRDD3; CDR3aa: CACDTLGDTPKLIF; CDR3nt: TGTGCCTGTGACACACTGGGGGATACGCCGAAACTCATCTTT
j_gene: TRDJ1; abundance: large; v_gene: TRDV2; d_gene: TRDD3; CDR3aa: CACDKDWGIPYYTDKLIF; CDR3nt: TGTGCCTGTGACAAGGACTGGGGGATACCCTATTACACCGATAAACTCATCTTT
j_gene: TRDJ1; abundance: hyperexpanded; v_gene: TRDV2; d_gene: NA; CDR3aa: CACDTEDTSGTDKLIF; CDR3nt: TGTGCCTGTGACACAGAAGATACATCTGGCACCGATAAACTCATCTTT